This paragraph reports one T cell receptor (beta chain). Its cognate antigen is unknown. The CDR3 totals 16 residues. Per germline, CDR1 SQVTM and CDR2 ANQGSEA. With 5 bases clipped from V and 4 bases from J, the junction kept 12 bases outside the gene matches. The sample is drawn from a study of cytomegalovirus exposure and HLA in healthy donors. Study-wide results and limits: Associated with cytomegalovirus, according to the listing, were 150 to 200 TCR beta chains. A classifier reportedly called cytomegalovirus status with high sensitivity and specificity.

Clones were read by immunoSEQ multiplex PCR, and TCRdb kept only the in-frame ones, dropping some. This table has roughly 90,000 clones, around 84% appearing once. The chain combines TRBV29-1 with TRBJ2-1, with 9 bases fitting TRBD2. Sequenced: PBMCs. The receptor's source is a man between 18 and 35 years old in good health and CMV-seropositive. The CDR3 DNA follows: TGCAGCGTTCTAGGGTTAGGGACTAGCCCATACAATGAGCAGTTCTTC. Amino acids: CSVLGLGTSPYNEQFF.